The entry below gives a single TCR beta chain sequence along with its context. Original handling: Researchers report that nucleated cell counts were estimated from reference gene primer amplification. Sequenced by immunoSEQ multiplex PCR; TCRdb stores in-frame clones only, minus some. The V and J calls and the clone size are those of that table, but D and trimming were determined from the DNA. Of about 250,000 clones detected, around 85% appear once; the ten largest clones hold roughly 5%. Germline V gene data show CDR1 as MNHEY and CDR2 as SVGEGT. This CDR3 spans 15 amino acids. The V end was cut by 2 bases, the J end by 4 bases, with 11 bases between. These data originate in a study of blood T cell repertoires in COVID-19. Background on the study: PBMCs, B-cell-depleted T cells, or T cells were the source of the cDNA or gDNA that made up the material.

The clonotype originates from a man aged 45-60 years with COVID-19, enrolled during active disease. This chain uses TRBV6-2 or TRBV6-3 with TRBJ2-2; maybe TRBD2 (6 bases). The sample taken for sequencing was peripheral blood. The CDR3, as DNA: TGTGCCAGCAGTTACCTCCGGAGGGTCACCGGGGAGCTGTTTTTT. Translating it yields CASSYLRRVTGELFF.